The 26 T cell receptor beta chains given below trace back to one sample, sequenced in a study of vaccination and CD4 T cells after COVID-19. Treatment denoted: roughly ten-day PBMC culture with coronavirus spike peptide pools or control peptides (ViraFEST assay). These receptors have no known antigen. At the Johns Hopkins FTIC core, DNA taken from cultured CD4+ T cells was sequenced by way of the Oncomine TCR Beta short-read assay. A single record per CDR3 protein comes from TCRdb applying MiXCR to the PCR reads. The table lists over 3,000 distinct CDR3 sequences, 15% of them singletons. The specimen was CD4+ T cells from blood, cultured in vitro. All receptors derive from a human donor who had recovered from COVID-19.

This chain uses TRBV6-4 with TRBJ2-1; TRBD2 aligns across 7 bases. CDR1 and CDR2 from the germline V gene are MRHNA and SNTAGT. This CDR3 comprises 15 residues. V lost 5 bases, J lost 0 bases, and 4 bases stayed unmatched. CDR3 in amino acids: CASSLGGGSYNEQFF. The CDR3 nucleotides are TGTGCCAGCAGTCTGGGGGGGGGCTCCTACAATGAGCAGTTCTTC.

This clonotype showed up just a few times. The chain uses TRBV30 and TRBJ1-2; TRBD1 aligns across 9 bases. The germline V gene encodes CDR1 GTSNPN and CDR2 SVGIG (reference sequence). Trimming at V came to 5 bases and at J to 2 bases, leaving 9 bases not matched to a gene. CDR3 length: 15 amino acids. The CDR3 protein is CAWWDRVKSNYGYTF. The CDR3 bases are TGTGCCTGGTGGGACAGGGTAAAGTCGAACTATGGCTACACCTTC.

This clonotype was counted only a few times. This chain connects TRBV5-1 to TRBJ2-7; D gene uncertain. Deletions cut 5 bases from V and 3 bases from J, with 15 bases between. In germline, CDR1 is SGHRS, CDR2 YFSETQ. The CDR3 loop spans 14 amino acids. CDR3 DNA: TGCGCCAGCAGTGGGTCGAGCGCTAACTACGAGCAGTACTTC. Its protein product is CASSGSSANYEQYF.

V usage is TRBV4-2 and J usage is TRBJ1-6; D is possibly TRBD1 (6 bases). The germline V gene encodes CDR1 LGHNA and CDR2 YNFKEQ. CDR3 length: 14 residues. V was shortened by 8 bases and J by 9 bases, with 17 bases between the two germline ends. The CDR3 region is CASQITGRGSPLHF. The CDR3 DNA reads TGTGCCAGCCAAATAACAGGGAGGGGTTCACCCCTCCACTTT.

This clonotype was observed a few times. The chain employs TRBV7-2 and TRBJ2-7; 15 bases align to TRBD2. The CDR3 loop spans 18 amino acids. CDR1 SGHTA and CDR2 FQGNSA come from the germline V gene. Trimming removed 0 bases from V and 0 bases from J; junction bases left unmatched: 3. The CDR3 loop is CASSLAGTSGGYSYEQYF. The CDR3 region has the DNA TGTGCCAGCAGCTTAGCGGGGACTAGCGGGGGGTACTCCTACGAGCAGTACTTC.

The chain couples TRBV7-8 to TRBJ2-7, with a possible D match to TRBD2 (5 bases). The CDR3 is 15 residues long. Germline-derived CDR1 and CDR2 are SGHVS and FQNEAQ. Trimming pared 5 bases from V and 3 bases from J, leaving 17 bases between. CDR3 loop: CASSPRGPRSYEQYF. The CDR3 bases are TGTGCCAGCAGCCCCAGAGGGCCCCGAAGCTACGAGCAGTACTTC. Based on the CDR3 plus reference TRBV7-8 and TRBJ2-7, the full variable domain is GAGVSQSPRYKVAKRGQDVALRCDPISGHVSLFWYQQALGQGPEFLTYFQNEAQLDKSGLPSDRFFAERPEGSVSTLKIQRTQQEDSAVYLCASSPRGPRSYEQYFGPGTRLTVT.

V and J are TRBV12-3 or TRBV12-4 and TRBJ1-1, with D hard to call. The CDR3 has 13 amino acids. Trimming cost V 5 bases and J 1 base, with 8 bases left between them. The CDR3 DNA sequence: TGTGCCAGCAGTCCTCTGGGGAACACTGAAGCTTTCTTT. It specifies CASSPLGNTEAFF.

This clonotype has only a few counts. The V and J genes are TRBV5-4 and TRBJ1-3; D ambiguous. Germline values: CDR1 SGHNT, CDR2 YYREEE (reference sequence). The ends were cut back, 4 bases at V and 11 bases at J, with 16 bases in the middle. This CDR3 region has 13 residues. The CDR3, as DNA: TGTGCCAGCAGCCTGAACCCGGGATCAGCCATATATTTT. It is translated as CASSLNPGSAIYF. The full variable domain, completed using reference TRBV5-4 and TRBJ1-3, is ETGVTQSPTHLIKTRGQQVTLRCSSQSGHNTVSWYQQALGQGPQFIFQYYREEENGRGNFPPRFSGLQFPNYSSELNVNALELDDSALYLCASSLNPGSAIYFGEGSWLTVV.

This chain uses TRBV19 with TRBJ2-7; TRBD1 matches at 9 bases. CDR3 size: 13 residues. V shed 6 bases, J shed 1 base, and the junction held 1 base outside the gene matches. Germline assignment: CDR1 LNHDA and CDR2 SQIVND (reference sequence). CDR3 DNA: TGTGCCAGTAGGGACAGGGGTTCCTACGAGCAGTACTTC. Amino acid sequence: CASRDRGSYEQYF.

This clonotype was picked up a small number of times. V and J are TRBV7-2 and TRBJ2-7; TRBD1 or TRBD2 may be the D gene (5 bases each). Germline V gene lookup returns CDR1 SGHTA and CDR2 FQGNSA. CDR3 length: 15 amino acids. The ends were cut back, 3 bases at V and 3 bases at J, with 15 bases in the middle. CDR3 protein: CASSLKGTNLYEQYF. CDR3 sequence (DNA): TGTGCCAGCAGCTTGAAAGGGACGAACCTCTACGAGCAGTACTTC. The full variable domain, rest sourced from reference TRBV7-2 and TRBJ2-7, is GAGVSQSPSNKVTEKGKDVELRCDPISGHTALYWYRQSLGQGLEFLIYFQGNSAPDKSGLPSDRFSAERTGGSVSTLTIQRTQQEDSAVYLCASSLKGTNLYEQYFGPGTRLTVT.

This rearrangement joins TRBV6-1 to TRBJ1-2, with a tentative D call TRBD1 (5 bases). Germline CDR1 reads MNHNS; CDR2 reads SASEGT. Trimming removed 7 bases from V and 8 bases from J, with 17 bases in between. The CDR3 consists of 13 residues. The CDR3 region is CASTFGTARGYTF. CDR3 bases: TGTGCCAGCACCTTCGGGACGGCGAGGGGCTACACCTTC.

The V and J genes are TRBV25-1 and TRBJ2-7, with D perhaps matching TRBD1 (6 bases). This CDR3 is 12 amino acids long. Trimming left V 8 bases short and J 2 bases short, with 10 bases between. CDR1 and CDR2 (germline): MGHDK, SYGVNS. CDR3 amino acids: CASRDTTYEQYF. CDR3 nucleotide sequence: TGTGCCAGCCGGGACACCACCTACGAGCAGTACTTC.

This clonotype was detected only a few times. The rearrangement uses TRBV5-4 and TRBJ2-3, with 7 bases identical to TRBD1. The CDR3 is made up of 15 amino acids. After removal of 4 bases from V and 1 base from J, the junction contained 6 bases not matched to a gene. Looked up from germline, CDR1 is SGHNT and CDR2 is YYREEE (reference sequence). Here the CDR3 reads CASSLGQLGTDTQYF. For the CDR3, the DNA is TGTGCCAGCAGCCTGGGACAGCTAGGCACAGATACGCAGTATTTT.

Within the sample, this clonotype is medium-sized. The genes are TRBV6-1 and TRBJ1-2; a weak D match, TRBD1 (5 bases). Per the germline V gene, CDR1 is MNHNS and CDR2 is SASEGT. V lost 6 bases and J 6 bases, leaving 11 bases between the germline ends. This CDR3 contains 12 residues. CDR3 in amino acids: CASSRKGDGYTF. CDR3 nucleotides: TGTGCCAGCAGCCGAAAAGGGGATGGCTACACCTTC.

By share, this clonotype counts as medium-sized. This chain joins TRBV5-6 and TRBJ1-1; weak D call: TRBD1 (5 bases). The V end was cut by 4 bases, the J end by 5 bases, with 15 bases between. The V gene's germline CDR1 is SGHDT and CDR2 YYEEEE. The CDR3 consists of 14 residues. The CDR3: CASSMSEGETEAFF. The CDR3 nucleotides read TGTGCCAGCAGCATGTCTGAAGGGGAAACTGAAGCTTTCTTT.

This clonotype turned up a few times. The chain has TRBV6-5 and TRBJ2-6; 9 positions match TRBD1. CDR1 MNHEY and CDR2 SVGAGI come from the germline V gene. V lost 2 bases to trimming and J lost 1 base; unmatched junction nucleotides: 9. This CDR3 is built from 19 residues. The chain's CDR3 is CASSYGGQGRGSGANVLTF. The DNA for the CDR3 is TGTGCCAGCAGTTACGGGGGACAGGGACGAGGATCTGGGGCCAACGTCCTGACTTTC.

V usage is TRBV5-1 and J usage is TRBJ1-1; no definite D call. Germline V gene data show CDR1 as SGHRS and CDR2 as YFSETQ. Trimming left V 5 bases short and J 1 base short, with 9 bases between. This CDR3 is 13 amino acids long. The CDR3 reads CASRRTENTEAFF. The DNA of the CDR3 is TGCGCCAGCAGGAGGACGGAGAACACTGAAGCTTTCTTT.

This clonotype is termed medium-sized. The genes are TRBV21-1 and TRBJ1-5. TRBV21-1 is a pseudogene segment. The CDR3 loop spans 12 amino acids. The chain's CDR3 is CASSKARTPQHF. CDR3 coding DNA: TGTGCCAGCAGCAAAGCGCGCACCCCCCAGCATTTT.

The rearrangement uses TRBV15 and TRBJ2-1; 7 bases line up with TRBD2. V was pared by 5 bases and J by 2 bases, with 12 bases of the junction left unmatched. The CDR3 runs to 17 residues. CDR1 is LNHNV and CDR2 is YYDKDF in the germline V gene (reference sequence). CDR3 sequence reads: CATSPGGGVGAYNEQFF. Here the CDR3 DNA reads TGTGCCACCAGCCCTGGGGGGGGGGTGGGGGCCTACAATGAGCAGTTCTTC. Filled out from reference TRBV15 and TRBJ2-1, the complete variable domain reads DAMVIQNPRYQVTQFGKPVTLSCSQTLNHNVMYWYQQKSSQAPKLLFHYYDKDFNNEADTPDNFQSRRPNTSFCFLDIRSPGLGDTAMYLCATSPGGGVGAYNEQFFGPGTRLTVL.

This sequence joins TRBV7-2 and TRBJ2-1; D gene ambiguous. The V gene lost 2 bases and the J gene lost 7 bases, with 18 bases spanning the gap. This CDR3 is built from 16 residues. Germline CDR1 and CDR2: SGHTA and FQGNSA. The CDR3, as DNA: TGTGCCAGCAGCTTAAAAAGGTACCCTGCTTTGAATGAGCAGTTCTTC. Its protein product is CASSLKRYPALNEQFF.

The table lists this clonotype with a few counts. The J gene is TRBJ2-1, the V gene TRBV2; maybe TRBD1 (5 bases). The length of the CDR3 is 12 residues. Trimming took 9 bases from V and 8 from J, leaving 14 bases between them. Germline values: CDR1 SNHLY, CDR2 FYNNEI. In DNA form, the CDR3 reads TGTGCCAGGACAGTGAGATTCGATGAGCAGTTCTTC. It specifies CARTVRFDEQFF.

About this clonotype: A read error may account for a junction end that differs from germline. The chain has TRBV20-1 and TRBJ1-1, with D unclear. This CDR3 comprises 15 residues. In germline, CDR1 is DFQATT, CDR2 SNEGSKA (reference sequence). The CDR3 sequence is CSVREEGILGTEAFF. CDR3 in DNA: TGCAGTGTTAGAGAAGAGGGAATCTTGGGGACTGAAGCTTTCTTT.

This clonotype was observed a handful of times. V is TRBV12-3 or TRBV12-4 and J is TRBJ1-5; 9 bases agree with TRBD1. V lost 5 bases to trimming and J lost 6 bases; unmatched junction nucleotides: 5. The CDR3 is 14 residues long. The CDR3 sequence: CASSQTGGRQPQHF. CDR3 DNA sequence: TGTGCCAGCAGTCAAACAGGGGGCCGTCAGCCCCAGCATTTT.

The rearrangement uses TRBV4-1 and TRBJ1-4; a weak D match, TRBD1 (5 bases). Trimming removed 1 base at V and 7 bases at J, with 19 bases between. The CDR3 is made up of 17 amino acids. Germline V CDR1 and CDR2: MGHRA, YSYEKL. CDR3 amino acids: CASSQGSGPRAGEKLFF. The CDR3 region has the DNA TGCGCCAGCAGCCAAGGGTCAGGGCCACGGGCGGGTGAAAAACTGTTTTTT.

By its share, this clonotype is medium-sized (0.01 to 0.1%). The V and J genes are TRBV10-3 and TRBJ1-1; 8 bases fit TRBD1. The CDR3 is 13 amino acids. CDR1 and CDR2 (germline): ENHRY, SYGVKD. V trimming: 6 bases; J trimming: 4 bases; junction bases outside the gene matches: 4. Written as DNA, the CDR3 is TGTGCCATCAGGGACAGGGAGGGCACTGAAGCTTTCTTT. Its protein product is CAIRDREGTEAFF.

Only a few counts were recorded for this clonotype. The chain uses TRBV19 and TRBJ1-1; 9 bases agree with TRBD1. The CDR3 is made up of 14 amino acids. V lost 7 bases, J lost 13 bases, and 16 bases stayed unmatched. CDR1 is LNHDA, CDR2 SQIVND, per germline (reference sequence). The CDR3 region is CASTVQGAQGSVFF. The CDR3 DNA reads TGTGCCAGTACAGTACAGGGGGCGCAGGGCAGTGTTTTCTTT.